Listed here are 8 T cell receptor beta chains from one sample, sequenced in a study of blood T cell repertoires in COVID-19. Generated by immunoSEQ multiplex PCR, the TCRdb table keeps only in-frame clones and is missing some. The data contain approximately 240,000 clones, roughly 80% of them singletons. Sequenced sample: peripheral blood. The receptor source for this set is a woman aged 55-70 years who had recovered from COVID-19.

This clone was detected only a few times. The chain recombines TRBV15 with TRBJ2-3; tentative D call: TRBD2 (6 bases). The CDR3 runs to 16 residues. Trimming took 1 base from V and 4 from J, leaving 15 bases between them. Per germline, CDR1 LNHNV and CDR2 YYDKDF (reference sequence). CDR3 coding DNA: TGTGCCACCAGCAGAGGCCTACTAGCCGGGCCAGATACGCAGTATTTT. Protein: CATSRGLLAGPDTQYF.

V and J are TRBV19 and TRBJ1-1; D remains unclear. The CDR3 is made up of 13 amino acids. The V gene's germline CDR1 is LNHDA and CDR2 SQIVND (reference sequence). The germline V and J ends were trimmed by 6 bases and 3 bases, with 11 bases remaining between them. CDR3: CASRPARDTEAFF. Here the CDR3 DNA reads TGTGCCAGTAGGCCCGCCCGGGACACTGAAGCTTTCTTT. Full variable domain (rest looked up from reference TRBV19 and TRBJ1-1): DGGITQSPKYLFRKEGQNVTLSCEQNLNHDAMYWYRQDPGQGLRLIYYSQIVNDFQKGDIAEGYSVSREKKESFPLTVTSAQKNPTAFYLCASRPARDTEAFFGQGTRLTVV.

This chain uses TRBV10-3 with TRBJ1-1; no definite D call. Germline V gene data show CDR1 as ENHRY and CDR2 as SYGVKD. This CDR3 has 16 residues. Trimming removed 0 bases at V and 0 bases at J, with 11 bases between. CDR3 sequence (DNA): TGTGCCATCAGTGAGTCTCCCGACATCCTGAACACTGAAGCTTTCTTT. Amino acids: CAISESPDILNTEAFF.

V and J are TRBV4-1 and TRBJ1-5; D is unclear. Germline CDR1 MGHRA, CDR2 YSYEKL. CDR3 length: 16 amino acids. V was trimmed by 2 bases and J by 4 bases, leaving 15 bases between them. The CDR3 nucleotides are TGCGCCAGCAGCCAATGGGCCCCGGTAGTGAATCAGCCCCAGCATTTT. This sequence encodes CASSQWAPVVNQPQHF.

The gene calls are TRBV16 and TRBJ1-2; 8 bases fit TRBD1. The CDR3 runs 16 residues. J was trimmed by 6 bases and V by 0 bases; bases with no gene match: 9. The germline V gene has CDR1 KGHSY and CDR2 FQNENV. CDR3 in DNA: TGTGCCAGCAGCCAATCTCTAGCAGGGGGCGCGAATGGCTACACCTTC. Encoded protein: CASSQSLAGGANGYTF.

The chain carries TRBV14 and TRBJ1-1; 9 bases agree with TRBD1. Losses at the gene ends were 4 bases for V and 9 bases for J; bases not matched to a gene: 3. The germline gives CDR1 SGHDN, CDR2 FVKESK. The CDR3 loop spans 12 amino acids. The CDR3 DNA is TGTGCCAGCAGCCCTGGGACAGGGAAAGCTTTCTTT. Amino acids: CASSPGTGKAFF.

V gene TRBV30 combines with J gene TRBJ1-2; D not certain. Looked up from germline, CDR1 is GTSNPN and CDR2 is SVGIG (reference sequence). Trimming removed 6 bases from V and 8 bases from J, with 13 bases in between. The CDR3 has 11 amino acids. CDR3 sequence (DNA): TGTGCCTGCTCGGGAGTTCAAGGCTACACCTTC. Its protein product is CACSGVQGYTF.

V gene TRBV12-5 combines with J gene TRBJ2-7; D is possibly TRBD2 (6 bases). With 1 base removed from V and 3 bases from J, the gap between germline ends came to 10 bases. CDR1 and CDR2 from the germline V gene are LGHNT and FRNRAP. The length of the CDR3 is 14 residues. CDR3 residues: CASGLGGTVYEQYF. CDR3 nucleotide sequence: TGTGCTAGTGGTTTGGGCGGGACGGTCTACGAGCAGTACTTC. The full variable domain, its missing parts supplied by reference TRBV12-5 and TRBJ2-7, is DARVTQTPRHKVTEMGQEVTMRCQPILGHNTVFWYRQTMMQGLELLAYFRNRAPLDDSGMPKDRFSAEMPDATLATLKIQPSEPRDSAVYFCASGLGGTVYEQYFGPGTRLTVT.